This T cell receptor (beta chain) was obtained from a study of blood T cell repertoires in COVID-19. Study at large: PBMCs, B-cell-depleted T cells, or T cells were the source of the cDNA or gDNA that made up the material.

Data came from immunoSEQ multiplex PCR; TCRdb stores just in-frame clones and leaves some out. The repertoire holds some 55,000 clones, with about three quarters as singletons. Germline V gene lookup returns CDR1 GTSNPN and CDR2 SVGIG (reference sequence). V lost 8 bases and J 3 bases, leaving 12 bases between the germline ends. CDR3 length equals 12 residues. Material: peripheral blood. The V gene is TRBV30, the J gene TRBJ2-3; TRBD2 might be the D (6 bases). The TCR sequence derives from a man between 65 and 85 years old with active or convalescent COVID-19. CDR3 in DNA: TGTGCCGGGCATGGAGGGACAGATACGCAGTATTTT. Translated: CAGHGGTDTQYF.